This T cell receptor (beta chain) was identified during a study of somatic mutations in cytotoxic T cells in rheumatoid arthritis (dated by TCRdb to the late 2010s). For the wider study: Peripheral blood (approximately 27 ml EDTA) was collected from patients immediately after diagnosis and before any treatment began. Sorted V beta1+ cells also underwent TCRB sequencing, and some V beta antibody-stained T-cell populations were flow-sorted at nearly 100% purity on a FACSAria II or Sony SH800. In newly diagnosed rheumatoid arthritis without treatment, the study examined if expanded CD8+ T-cell clones harbor somatic mutations, relying on TCRB deep sequencing to characterize clonality. TCRB deep sequencing was performed for more than 50 rheumatoid arthritis patients and approximately 20 healthy controls. Patient and control groups had essentially identical median ages. Overall study results and their limits: The expanded CD8+ clones had unknown antigen targets, and not appearing in virus-specific databases did not rule out that they were virus-specific. CD8+ T-cell clonality did not differ significantly between rheumatoid arthritis patients and age-matched healthy controls. In patients, CD8+ clonality rose with age (Spearman r ~ 0.5), which was not the case in healthy controls. Several identical CD8+ TCRB sequences were found in both blood and synovial fluid, and in 8 of 65 patients the largest CD8+ clone exceeded 20% of CD8+ cells.

CD4+ and CD8+ cells were isolated by positive magnetic bead selection on an AutoMACS, and purity was checked by flow cytometry. Initial screening for clonal expansions relied on flow cytometry with a TCR V beta antibody panel, after which sorted CD8+ fractions underwent TCRB deep sequencing for characterization. Isolation of peripheral blood mononuclear cells was done through Ficoll-Paque PLUS density gradient separation. DNA was extracted from CD4-enriched, CD8-enriched or PBMC samples with Nucleospin Tissue or Tissue XS kits and quantified with a Qubit 2.0 fluorometer. TCRB CDR3 sequencing used the immunoSEQ assay on genomic DNA. The authors' analysis ran thus. Patient CD8+ clones larger than 1% were compared against published virus-specific TCRB sequences, and only a few matched. Only productive TCRB rearrangements were included in the analyses. Clonality was calculated as a Shannon entropy-based productive clonality index, and a clone was defined by a unique TCRB CDR3 sequence. The template counts of each clone relative to the total templates per sample were used to calculate repertoire overlap between two samples. Flow cytometry-measured V-gene usage correlated with V-gene usage from TCRB sequencing, with a Spearman r of around 0.6. TCRdb provides this immuneACCESS table in a form limited to in-frame rearrangements. Some clones are lacking; in checked studies, under half of them reflect an unresolved V gene, and why the rest are absent is not known. The DNA was the basis for D and trimming; V, J and clone size are from that table. In this sample the table shows about 19,000 clones, 80% to 85% of which occur a single time. Approximately 30% of the sample rests with the top ten.

To note about this clone: Its binding antigen is unknown. No base qualities exist here, and no much larger clone lies one base off it.

This sequence was found in an adult with rheumatoid arthritis. What was sequenced was CD8+ T cells sorted from blood.

DNA sequence: TGTGCCAGCAGTCTTGGACTAGTCTTCACAGATACGCAGTATTTT. This translates into CASSLGLVFTDTQYF. The rearrangement joined TRBV5-6 to TRBJ2-3, and 7 junction bases match TRBD2. CDR1 SGHDT and CDR2 YYEEEE were looked up in the germline V gene. The CDR3 contains 15 residues, cysteine and phenylalanine counted. Only the CDR3 DNA stays, 45 bases, in frame from base 1. Germline trimming amounts to 5 bases on V and 2 bases on J, with 8 as the count of junction bases outside the gene matches.